Listed here is a single T cell receptor beta chain. The antigen is not known. This specimen comes from a study of shared clonotypes between healthy human individuals. Looking at the study overall: The donor group consisted of a couple of women and a few men, aged 18 to 49. General study results and limits: In the sorted subsets, rarefaction showed sequencing was incomplete despite large depth.

Only in-frame clones appear in the TCRdb table, and some are missing; sequencing was by immunoSEQ multiplex PCR. The table has roughly 2,000,000 clones, roughly 94% seen once. CD45RO-negative cells were positively selected for CCR7, leaving out terminally differentiated effector memory CD45RA+ cells. CDR1 and CDR2 from the germline V gene are MDHEN and SYDVKM. V dropped 5 bases and J dropped 0 bases, with 9 bases sitting between them. This CDR3 is built from 14 residues. The chain links TRBV28 to TRBJ2-3, with D unresolved. This receptor was identified in a young man in good health. Sequences were obtained from naive CD8+ T cells sorted from blood. DNA for the CDR3: TGTGCCAGCAGTGGTCGGATTAGCACAGATACGCAGTATTTT. Its translation: CASSGRISTDTQYF.